Listed here are 8 T cell receptor beta chains from one sample, sequenced in a study of blood T cell repertoires in COVID-19 (dated by TCRdb to 2020 to 2021). The library was made by the immunoSEQ multiplex PCR assay. TCRdb stores this immuneACCESS table with in-frame sequences only. Part of the clones is absent; in the studies checked, under half of the shortfall reflects unresolved V genes, and no reason is known for the rest. A total of about 120,000 clones appear in this sample, around four fifths of them only once. 2% to 2.5% of the sample is held by the ten biggest clonotypes. The specimen was peripheral blood. These receptors came from a man in his thirties or forties with acute or convalescent COVID-19.

This chain joins TRBV11-2 and TRBJ2-3; TRBD2 aligns across 12 bases. The CDR3 covers 18 residues. The V gene's germline CDR1 is SGHAT and CDR2 FQNNGV. J was trimmed by 0 bases and V by 5 bases; bases with no gene match: 9. The DNA of the CDR3 is TGTGCCAGCAGCCCAAGGGGACTAGCGGGCGCTAGCACAGATACGCAGTATTTT. It translates to CASSPRGLAGASTDTQYF.

CDR3 in amino acids: CASSEQGRGPQHF. CDR3 DNA sequence: TGTGCCAGCAGCGAACAGGGGCGAGGACCCCAGCATTTT. The rearrangement links TRBV7-9 to TRBJ1-5, with TRBD1 matching over 7 bases. From germline, CDR1 is SEHNR and CDR2 FQNEAQ (reference sequence). V was pared by 5 bases and J by 10 bases, with 8 bases of the junction left unmatched. The CDR3 totals 13 residues.

V usage is TRBV2 and J usage is TRBJ2-2, with D possibly matching TRBD2 (5 bases). Trimming pared 9 bases from V and 7 bases from J, leaving 12 bases between. CDR1 and CDR2 (germline): SNHLY, FYNNEI. This CDR3 region has 12 residues. The CDR3 bases are TGTGCCAGTACCACTAGGGTCGGGGAGCTGTTTTTT. It is translated as CASTTRVGELFF.

This clone was seen a single time. The chain couples TRBV9 to TRBJ2-5; 7 nucleotides align to TRBD2. CDR1 is SGDLS and CDR2 is YYNGEE in the germline V gene. This CDR3 has 15 residues. J gave up 5 bases and V 4 bases, and 11 bases lay outside the gene matches. CDR3 protein: CASSWGSGVGETQYF. The CDR3 region has the DNA TGTGCCAGCAGCTGGGGGAGCGGGGTTGGGGAGACCCAGTACTTC.

The chain uses TRBV12-5 and TRBJ2-1, with D possibly TRBD1 on 6 matching bases. The CDR3 spans 15 residues. V lost 2 bases to trimming and J lost 3 bases, with 11 bases between them. Germline V gene sequence: CDR1 LGHNT, CDR2 FRNRAP. In DNA form, the CDR3 reads TGTGCTAGTGGTTTGTCAACAGGGAGCTACAATGAGCAGTTCTTC. It translates to CASGLSTGSYNEQFF.

V and J are TRBV13 and TRBJ2-4, with 8 bases aligning to TRBD1. The ends lost 1 base at V and 0 bases at J; junction bases unmatched: 5. This CDR3 region has 17 residues. CDR1 PRHDT and CDR2 FYEKMQ come from the germline V gene (reference sequence). The CDR3 reads CASSLAGTGIAKNIQYF. CDR3 coding DNA: TGTGCCAGCAGCTTAGCCGGGACAGGAATAGCCAAAAACATTCAGTACTTC.

The rearrangement links TRBV11-1 to TRBJ2-7; a weak D match, TRBD2 (5 bases). Trimming shortened V by 8 bases and J by 5 bases, and 16 bases separated the two germline ends. The CDR3 totals 13 residues. Germline V gives CDR1 SGHAT, CDR2 FQDESV (reference sequence). The CDR3 coding sequence is TGTGCCAGCGGAAGGACTCCGAGGGACGAGCAGTACGTC. Residues: CASGRTPRDEQYV.

This clone was counted once. The chain combines TRBV6-1 with TRBJ2-3, with TRBD2 matching 7 bases. The germline CDR1 and CDR2 sequences are MNHNS and SASEGT. The J segment lost 2 bases and the V segment lost 4 bases, leaving 18 bases of the junction unmatched. The CDR3 has 19 amino acids. CDR3 DNA: TGTGCCAGCAGTGGGAGTGTGGTTTCCAGCGGGGACTCCACAGATACGCAGTATTTT. Residues: CASSGSVVSSGDSTDTQYF.